This section outlines one TCR beta chain sequence together with its context. Its cognate antigen is unknown. To make TCR beta libraries, researchers used iRepertoire HTBI primers and Arm-PCR of CDR3 regions. TCRdb analysed the multiplex PCR reads with MiXCR anew, one entry per CDR3 protein. The table has around 400,000 distinct CDR3 sequences, 15% seen once. The time point is: newly diagnosed GD, antithyroid drugs for less than 3 months. RNA extracted from PBMCs served as the sequencing template. The sample is drawn from a study of regulatory T cells in long-lasting Graves disease. Overall study findings and caveats: For persistent Graves' patients, TCR diversity was lower than for newly diagnosed ones.

Trimming removed 0 bases from V and 2 bases from J; junction bases left unmatched: 6. The CDR3 runs 18 residues. Germline V gives CDR1 SGHRS, CDR2 YFSETQ. This sample also belongs to another study, concerning T cells in Graves' hyperthyroidism and ophthalmopathy. That source reports: The HTBI set primed first-round TCR CDR3 RT-PCR. Ophthalmopathy and stable hyperthyroidism were separated by a 13 V-J model. The model's output predicted ophthalmopathy at a median of around 7 months prior to onset.

The chain recombines TRBV5-1 with TRBJ2-1; 12 bases agree with TRBD2. The clonotype comes from a woman in her thirties or forties with Graves disease. The specimen was peripheral blood mononuclear cells (PBMCs), collected at new diagnosis, from a patient treated with antithyroid drugs. The CDR3 sequence is CASSLVRTSGDTYNEQFF. The CDR3 DNA follows: TGCGCCAGCAGCTTGGTAAGGACTAGCGGGGACACCTACAATGAGCAGTTCTTC.